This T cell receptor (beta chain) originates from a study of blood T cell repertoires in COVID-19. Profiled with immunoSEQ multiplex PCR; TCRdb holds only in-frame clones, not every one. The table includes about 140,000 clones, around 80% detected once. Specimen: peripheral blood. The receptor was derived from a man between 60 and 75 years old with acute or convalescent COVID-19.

The CDR3 sequence is CASRRQGNEQFF. In nucleotides, the CDR3 is TGTGCCAGCAGACGCCAGGGCAATGAGCAGTTCTTC. V gene TRBV27 combines with J gene TRBJ2-1; a weak D match, TRBD1 (5 bases). V was clipped by 6 bases and J by 6 bases, with 9 bases between them. This CDR3 has 12 residues. Germline V gene sequence: CDR1 MNHEY, CDR2 SMNVEV (reference sequence).